The following is a TCR beta chain sequence with its context. Its antigen is currently unknown. The data are from a study of T cell repertoires in cytomegalovirus infection. For the study at large: Both a matching HLA type and CMV infection were indicated by public TCR beta signatures.

TCRdb re-analysed the reads in MiXCR, keeping a single row per CDR3 protein. The table records about 830,000 distinct CDR3 sequences, less than 35% of them present only once. Germline V gene sequence: CDR1 MNHNY, CDR2 SVGAGI (reference sequence). This CDR3 is 16 amino acids long. The V and J ends lost 1 base and 0 bases respectively, with 10 bases between them. This TCR came from a human donor in good health (CMV status not recorded). Some clones in this sample may be carry-over from other donors' samples. The material sequenced was cultured CD8+ T cells from PBMCs, taken from culture after CMV antigen stimulation. The chain is built from TRBV6-6 and TRBJ2-1, with D maybe TRBD2 (6 bases). The CDR3 coding sequence is TGTGCCAGCAGTTACTTCGGGAGTAGCTCCTACAATGAGCAGTTCTTC. The encoded protein is CASSYFGSSSYNEQFF.